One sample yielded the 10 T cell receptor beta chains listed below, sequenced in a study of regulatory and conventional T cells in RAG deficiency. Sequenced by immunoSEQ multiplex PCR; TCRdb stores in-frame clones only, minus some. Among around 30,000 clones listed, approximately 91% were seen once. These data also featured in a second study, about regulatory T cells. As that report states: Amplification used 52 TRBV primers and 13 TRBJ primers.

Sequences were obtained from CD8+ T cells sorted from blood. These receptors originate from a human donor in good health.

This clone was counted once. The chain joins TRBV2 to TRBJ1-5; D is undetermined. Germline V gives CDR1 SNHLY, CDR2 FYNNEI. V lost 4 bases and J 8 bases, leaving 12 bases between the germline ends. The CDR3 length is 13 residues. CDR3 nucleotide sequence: TGTGCCAGCAGTGGGGAGGGTGGGGAGCCCCAGCATTTT. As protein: CASSGEGGEPQHF.

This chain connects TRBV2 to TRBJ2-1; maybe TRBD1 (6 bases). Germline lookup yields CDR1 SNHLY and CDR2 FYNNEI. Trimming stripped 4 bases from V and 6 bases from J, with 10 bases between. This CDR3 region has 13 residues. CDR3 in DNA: TGTGCCAGCAGTGGAGGGACACTCAATGAGCAGTTCTTC. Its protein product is CASSGGTLNEQFF.

CDR3 sequence reads: CASSSRQGSGNTIYF. DNA for the CDR3: TGTGCCAGTAGTTCCCGACAGGGCTCTGGAAACACCATATATTTT. The rearrangement uses TRBV19 and TRBJ1-3; the match to TRBD1 covers 7 bases. The CDR3 length is 15 residues. Trimming removed 5 bases from V and 0 bases from J; junction bases left unmatched: 4. The germline V gene has CDR1 LNHDA and CDR2 SQIVND (reference sequence).

The CDR3, as DNA: TGCGCCAGCCGCCGGGTTTACGGGGCAGATACGCAGTATTTT. Its translation is CASRRVYGADTQYF. The chain joins TRBV5-1 to TRBJ2-3; TRBD2 might be the D (5 bases). Trimming removed 7 bases at V and 4 bases at J, with 16 bases between. The CDR3 length is 14 residues. In germline, CDR1 is SGHRS, CDR2 YFSETQ. Combining the CDR3 with reference TRBV5-1 and TRBJ2-3 gives the whole variable domain KAGVTQTPRYLIKTRGQQVTLSCSPISGHRSVSWYQQTPGQGLQFLFEYFSETQRNKGNFPGRFSGRQFSNSRSEMNVSTLELGDSALYLCASRRVYGADTQYFGPGTRLTVL.

CDR3 coding DNA: TGCGCCAGCAGCTTGGGGGACAGACCGGGGATCCGCGATGGCTACACCTTC. It encodes CASSLGDRPGIRDGYTF. The chain is built from TRBV5-1 and TRBJ1-2; 7 nucleotides align to TRBD1. J lost 6 bases, V lost 0 bases, and 14 bases had no gene match. Germline CDR1 is SGHRS and CDR2 is YFSETQ. The CDR3 is 17 amino acids.

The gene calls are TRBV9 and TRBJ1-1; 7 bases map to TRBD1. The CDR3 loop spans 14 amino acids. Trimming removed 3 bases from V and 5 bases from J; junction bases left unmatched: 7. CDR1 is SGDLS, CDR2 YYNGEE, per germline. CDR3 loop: CASSDPGGMTEAFF. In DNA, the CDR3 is TGTGCCAGCAGCGATCCAGGGGGGATGACTGAAGCTTTCTTT.

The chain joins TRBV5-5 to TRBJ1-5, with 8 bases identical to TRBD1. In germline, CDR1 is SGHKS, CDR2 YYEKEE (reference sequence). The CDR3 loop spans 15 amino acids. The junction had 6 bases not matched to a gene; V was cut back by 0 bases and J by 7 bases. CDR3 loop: CASSLERTGNQPQHF. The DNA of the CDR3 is TGTGCCAGCAGCTTGGAAAGGACAGGGAACCAGCCCCAGCATTTT.

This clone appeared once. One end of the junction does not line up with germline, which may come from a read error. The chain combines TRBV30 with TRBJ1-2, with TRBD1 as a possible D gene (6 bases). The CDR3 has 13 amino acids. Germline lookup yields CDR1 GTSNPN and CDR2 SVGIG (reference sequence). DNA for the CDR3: TGTGCCGGGAGGGGGGATTTGAGCTATGGCTACACCTTC. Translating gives CAGRGDLSYGYTF.

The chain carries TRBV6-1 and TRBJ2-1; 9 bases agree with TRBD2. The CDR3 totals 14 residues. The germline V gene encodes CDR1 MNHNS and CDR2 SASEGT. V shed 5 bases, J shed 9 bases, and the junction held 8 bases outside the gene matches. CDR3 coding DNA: TGTGCCAGCAGTCCTAGCGGGGAGGGTAGTGAGCAGTTCTTC. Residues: CASSPSGEGSEQFF.

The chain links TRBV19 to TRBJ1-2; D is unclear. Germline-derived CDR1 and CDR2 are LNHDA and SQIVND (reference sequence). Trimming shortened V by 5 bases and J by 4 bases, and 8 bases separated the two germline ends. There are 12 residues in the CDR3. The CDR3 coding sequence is TGTGCCAGTAGTCCCGGAGTCTATGGCTACACCTTC. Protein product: CASSPGVYGYTF.